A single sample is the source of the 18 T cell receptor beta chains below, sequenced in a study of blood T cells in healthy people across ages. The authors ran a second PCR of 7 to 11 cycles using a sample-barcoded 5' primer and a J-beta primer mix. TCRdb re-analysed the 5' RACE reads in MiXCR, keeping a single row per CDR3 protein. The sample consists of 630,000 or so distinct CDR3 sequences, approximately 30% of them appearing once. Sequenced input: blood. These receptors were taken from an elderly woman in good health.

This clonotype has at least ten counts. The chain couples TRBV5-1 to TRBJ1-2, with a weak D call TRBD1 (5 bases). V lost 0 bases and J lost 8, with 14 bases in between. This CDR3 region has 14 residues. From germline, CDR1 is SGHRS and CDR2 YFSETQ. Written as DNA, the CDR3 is TGCGCCAGCAGCTTGGCCCAGGGATCGGGCGGCTACACCTTC. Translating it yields CASSLAQGSGGYTF. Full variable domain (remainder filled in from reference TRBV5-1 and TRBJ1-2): KAGVTQTPRYLIKTRGQQVTLSCSPISGHRSVSWYQQTPGQGLQFLFEYFSETQRNKGNFPGRFSGRQFSNSRSEMNVSTLELGDSALYLCASSLAQGSGGYTFGSGTRLTVV.

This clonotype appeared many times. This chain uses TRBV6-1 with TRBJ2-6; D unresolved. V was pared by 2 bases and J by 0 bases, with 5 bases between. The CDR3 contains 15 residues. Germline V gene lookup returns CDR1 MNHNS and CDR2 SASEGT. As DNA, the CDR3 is TGTGCCAGCAGTGAAAGGTTCTCTGGGGCCAACGTCCTGACTTTC. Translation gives CASSERFSGANVLTF.

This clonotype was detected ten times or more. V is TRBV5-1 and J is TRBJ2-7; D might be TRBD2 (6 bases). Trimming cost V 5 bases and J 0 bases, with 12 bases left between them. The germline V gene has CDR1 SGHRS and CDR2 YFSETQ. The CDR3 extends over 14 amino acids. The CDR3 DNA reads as TGCGCCAGCAGAAGCGTAGCGGACTCCTACGAGCAGTACTTC. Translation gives CASRSVADSYEQYF.

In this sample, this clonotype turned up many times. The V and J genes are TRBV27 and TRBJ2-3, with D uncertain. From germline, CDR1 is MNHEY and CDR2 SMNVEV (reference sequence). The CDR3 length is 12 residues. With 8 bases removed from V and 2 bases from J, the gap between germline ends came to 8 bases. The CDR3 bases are TGTGCCAGCGCCCGGACCACAGATACGCAGTATTTT. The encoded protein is CASARTTDTQYF.

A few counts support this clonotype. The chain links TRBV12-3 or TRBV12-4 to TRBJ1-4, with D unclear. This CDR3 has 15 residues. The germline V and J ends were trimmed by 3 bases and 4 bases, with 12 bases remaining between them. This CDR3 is CASSFSGISNEKLFF. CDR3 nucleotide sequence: TGTGCCAGCAGTTTCTCCGGGATAAGTAATGAAAAACTGTTTTTT.

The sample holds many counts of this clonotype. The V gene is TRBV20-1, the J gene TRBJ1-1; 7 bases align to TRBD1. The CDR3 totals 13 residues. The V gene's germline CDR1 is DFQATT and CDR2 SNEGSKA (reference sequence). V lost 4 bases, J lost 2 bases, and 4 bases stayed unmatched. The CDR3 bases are TGCAGTGCTACCGGGACAGCTAACACTGAAGCTTTCTTT. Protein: CSATGTANTEAFF.

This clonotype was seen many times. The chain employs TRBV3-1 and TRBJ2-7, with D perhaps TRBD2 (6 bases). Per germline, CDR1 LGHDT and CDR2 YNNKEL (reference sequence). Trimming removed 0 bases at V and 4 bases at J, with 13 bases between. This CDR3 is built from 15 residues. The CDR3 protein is CASSQDGVAVYEQYF. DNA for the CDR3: TGTGCCAGCAGCCAAGATGGGGTAGCGGTATACGAGCAGTACTTC.

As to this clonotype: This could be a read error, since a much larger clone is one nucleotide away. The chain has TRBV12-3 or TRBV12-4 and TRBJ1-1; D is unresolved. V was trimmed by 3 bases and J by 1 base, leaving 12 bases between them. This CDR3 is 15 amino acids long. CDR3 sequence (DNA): TGTGCCAGCAGTTTTGAGTTTAGCCCGAACACTGAAGCTTTCTTT. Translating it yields CASSFEFSPNTEAFF.

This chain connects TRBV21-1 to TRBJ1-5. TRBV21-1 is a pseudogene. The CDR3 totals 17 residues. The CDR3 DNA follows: TGTGCCTTTCCAGGGCCGCCAGTGACCTATAGCAATCAGCCCCAGCATTTT. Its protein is CAFPGPPVTYSNQPQHF.

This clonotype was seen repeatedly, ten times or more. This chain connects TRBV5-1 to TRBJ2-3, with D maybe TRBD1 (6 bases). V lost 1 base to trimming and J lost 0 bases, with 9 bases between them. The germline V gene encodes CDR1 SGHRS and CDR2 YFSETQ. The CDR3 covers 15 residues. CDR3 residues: CASSLLGHSTDTQYF. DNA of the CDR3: TGCGCCAGCAGCTTGTTGGGACACAGCACAGATACGCAGTATTTT.

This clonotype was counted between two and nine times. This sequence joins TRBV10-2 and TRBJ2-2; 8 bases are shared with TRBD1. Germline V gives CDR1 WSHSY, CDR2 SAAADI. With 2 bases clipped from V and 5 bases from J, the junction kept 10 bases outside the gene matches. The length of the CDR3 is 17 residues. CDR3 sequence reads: CASSEPTTGVVTGELFF. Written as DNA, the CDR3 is TGCGCCAGCAGTGAGCCCACGACAGGGGTGGTTACCGGGGAGCTGTTTTTT.

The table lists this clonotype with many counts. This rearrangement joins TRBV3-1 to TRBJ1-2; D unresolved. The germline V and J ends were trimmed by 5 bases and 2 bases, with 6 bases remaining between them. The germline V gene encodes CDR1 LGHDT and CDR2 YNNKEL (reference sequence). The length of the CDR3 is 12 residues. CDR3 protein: CASSYRNYGYTF. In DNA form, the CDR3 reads TGTGCCAGCAGCTACAGAAACTATGGCTACACCTTC. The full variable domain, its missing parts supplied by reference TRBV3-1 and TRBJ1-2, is DTAVSQTPKYLVTQMGNDKSIKCEQNLGHDTMYWYKQDSKKFLKIMFSYNNKELIINETVPNRFSPKSPDKAHLNLHINSLELGDSAVYFCASSYRNYGYTFGSGTRLTVV.

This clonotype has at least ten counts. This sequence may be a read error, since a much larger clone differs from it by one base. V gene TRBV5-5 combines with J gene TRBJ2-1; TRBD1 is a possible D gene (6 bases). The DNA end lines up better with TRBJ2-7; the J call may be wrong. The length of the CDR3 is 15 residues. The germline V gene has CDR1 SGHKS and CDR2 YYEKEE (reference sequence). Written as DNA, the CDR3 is TGTGCCAGCAGCTTGGAAGGGACAAACAACAATGAGCAGTACTTC. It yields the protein CASSLEGTNNNEQYF.

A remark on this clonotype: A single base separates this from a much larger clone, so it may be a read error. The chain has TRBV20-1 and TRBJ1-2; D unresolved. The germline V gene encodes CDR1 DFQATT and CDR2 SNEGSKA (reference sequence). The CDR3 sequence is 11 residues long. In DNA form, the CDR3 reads TGCAGGATGCGGTATAACTATGGCTACACCTTC. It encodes CRMRYNYGYTF.

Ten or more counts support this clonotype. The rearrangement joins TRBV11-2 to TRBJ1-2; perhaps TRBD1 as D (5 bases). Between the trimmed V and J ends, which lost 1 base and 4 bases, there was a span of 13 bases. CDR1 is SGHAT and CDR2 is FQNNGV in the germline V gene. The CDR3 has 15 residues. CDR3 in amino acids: CASSLVGGWGYGYTF. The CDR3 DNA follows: TGTGCCAGCAGCTTAGTGGGGGGATGGGGCTATGGCTACACCTTC.

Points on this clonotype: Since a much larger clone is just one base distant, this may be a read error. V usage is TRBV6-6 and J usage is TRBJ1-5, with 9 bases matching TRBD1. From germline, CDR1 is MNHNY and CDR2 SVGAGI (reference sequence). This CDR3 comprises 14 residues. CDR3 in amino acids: CASSRDRANRPQHF. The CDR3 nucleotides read TGTGCCAGCAGTCGGGACAGGGCAAATCGGCCCCAGCATTTT.

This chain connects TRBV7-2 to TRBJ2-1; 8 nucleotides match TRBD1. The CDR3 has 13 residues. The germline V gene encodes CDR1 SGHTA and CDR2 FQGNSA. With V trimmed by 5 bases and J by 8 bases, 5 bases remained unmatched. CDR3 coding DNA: TGTGCCAGCAGCACAGGGGGGCACGATGAGCAGTTCTTC. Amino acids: CASSTGGHDEQFF. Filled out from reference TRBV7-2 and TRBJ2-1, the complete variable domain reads GAGVSQSPSNKVTEKGKDVELRCDPISGHTALYWYRQSLGQGLEFLIYFQGNSAPDKSGLPSDRFSAERTGGSVSTLTIQRTQQEDSAVYLCASSTGGHDEQFFGPGTRLTVL.

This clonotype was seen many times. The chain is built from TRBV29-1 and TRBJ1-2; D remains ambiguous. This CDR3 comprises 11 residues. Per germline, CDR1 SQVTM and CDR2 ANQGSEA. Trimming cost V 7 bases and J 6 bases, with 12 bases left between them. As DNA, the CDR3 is TGCAGCGCACGGAGCGGCAATGGCTACACCTTC. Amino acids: CSARSGNGYTF.